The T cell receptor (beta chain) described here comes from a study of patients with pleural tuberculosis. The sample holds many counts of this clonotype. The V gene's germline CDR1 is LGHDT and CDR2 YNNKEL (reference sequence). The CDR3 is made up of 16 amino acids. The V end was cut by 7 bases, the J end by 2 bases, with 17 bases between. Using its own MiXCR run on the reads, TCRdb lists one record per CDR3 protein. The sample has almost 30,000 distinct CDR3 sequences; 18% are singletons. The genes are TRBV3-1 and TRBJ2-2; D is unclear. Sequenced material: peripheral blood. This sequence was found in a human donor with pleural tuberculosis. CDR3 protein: CASTTKESSNTGELFF. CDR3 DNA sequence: TGTGCCAGCACCACCAAGGAGTCCTCCAACACCGGGGAGCTGTTTTTT.